The clone carrying this T cell receptor (beta chain) appeared many times. Amplified TCR beta CDR3 regions came from RNA transcripts. HTBI primers were the set used in a first-round RT-PCR of the TCR CDR3. MiXCR was run by TCRdb on the multiplex PCR reads, yielding one entry per CDR3 protein. The sample shows some 770,000 distinct CDR3 sequences, over 15% of them seen only once. This CDR3 has 14 residues. Germline V gives CDR1 DFQATT, CDR2 SNEGSKA (reference sequence). V gave up 8 bases and J gave up 2 bases; unmatched junction bases: 9. Exclusion criteria comprised uncontrolled infection, other autoimmune disease, pregnancy or lactation. The record originates from a study of T cells in Graves' hyperthyroidism and ophthalmopathy.

This receptor was taken from a man aged 18 to 30 with Graves' hyperthyroidism. The sequencing input was blood. The gene calls are TRBV20-1 and TRBJ2-7; 10 positions agree with TRBD1. CDR3 amino acids: CSSTRGQGTYEQYF. DNA for the CDR3: TGCAGTTCAACTAGGGGACAGGGGACCTACGAGCAGTACTTC.